What follows is one T cell receptor (beta chain) and its context. Its antigen target is currently unknown. Base quality data are lacking; no much larger clone is found one base away. This record belongs to a study of blood T cells in healthy people across ages (dated by TCRdb to the mid-2010s). As for the study more broadly: In model experiments, roughly one uniquely barcoded TCR beta cDNA molecule per two T cells was captured by template switching. To track age-related changes in TCR beta repertoire diversity, the study relied on deep sequencing normalized with unique cDNA molecular identifiers. Four age groups were formed from the donors: young (average approximately 15 years), middle-aged (just under 40), aged (approximately 60) and long-lived (roughly 81). Using the same blood draw, the study looked at two additional independent replicas of 1 million unique cDNA reads for two donors, one aged 18 to 29 and the other aged 80 or older.

The germline V gene (reference sequence) yields SEHNR for CDR1 and FQNEAQ for CDR2. The CDR3, cysteine through phenylalanine, is 16 amino acids long. The only DNA kept is the CDR3, 48 bases in frame from the first base. The method behind the library was 5' RACE. The sequencing machine was an Illumina HiSeq 2500. A second about 6 to 11 cycle PCR used a sample-barcoded 5' primer and a J-beta primer mix. A unique molecular identifier was introduced onto each TCR beta cDNA molecule by a template-switch 5' adaptor carrying 12 random nucleotides. At least 2.5 million CDR3-containing paired-end reads were obtained from each sample. The Mint cDNA synthesis kit, primed by a TRBC-specific oligonucleotide, was used to synthesize first-strand cDNA from all RNA. All cDNA was treated with uracil-DNA glycosylase and then went through a first 18-cycle PCR with the universal primers M1SS and BC2_uni_R. The paper's processing steps were these. Each sample was normalized by randomly selecting 1 million high-quality reads, each carrying a distinct molecular identifier. Instead of being binned into consensus sequences, reads with shared molecular identifiers were discarded. CDR3 identification, clonotype clustering and error correction used MiTCR with a Q25 quality threshold and the strictest error-elimination algorithm. A nonparametric unseen species model using Euler transformation provided a lower-bound estimate of total TCR beta diversity. TCRdb cleaned the public reads at Q25 with fastp, built clones with MiXCR and kept in-frame beta chains. One record per CDR3 amino acid sequence lists the most common genes and DNA. TCRdb assigned the V and J calls; the authors' analysis was not used. The sample includes 800,000 to 950,000 distinct CDR3 sequences, with 29% observed a single time. The top ten hold 10% of the sample.

Overall results and qualifications from the work: Observed TCR beta diversity correlated strongly with the percentage of naive T cells measured by flow cytometry. Compared with the aged group, the long-lived group had more naive CD4+ T cells, fewer expanded clones and increased TCR diversity, a pattern suggesting age selection. As age increased, observed TCR beta diversity per million T cells dropped in a roughly linear way, and a significant reduction was already evident by age 40. Since profiling was done on bulk unsorted PBMCs, naive and antigen-experienced compartments could not be conclusively compared. Estimates of total diversity based on one million sequenced T cells were considered lower bounds and underestimates. Because the CMV infection status of the donors was unknown, age-related changes in expanded clonotypes may potentially have been confounded.

Donors were roughly 40 systemically healthy Caucasian individuals from Russia aged roughly 6 to 100 years. Each donor gave 8 to 10 milliliters of peripheral blood, drawn into EDTA-treated Vacutainer tubes. Ficoll-Paque density-gradient centrifugation was used to isolate PBMCs, with at least 6.5 million obtained per sample. Total RNA was extracted from PBMCs with Trizol reagent, with at least 6 micrograms obtained per sample. Naive CD45RAhigh/CD27high T cell percentages were measured by flow cytometry on a PBMC aliquot from every donor. This sample was shared with a second study, whose subject was T cells of mothers and their children. The second study's authors report: Nine systemically healthy Caucasian individuals, comprising three mothers and their six children, were included as donors. cDNA synthesis consumed the entire amount of extracted RNA, loaded at roughly 1.5 ug RNA in each 15 ul reaction. In the second PCR, the M1S primer introduced both the sample barcodes and 2-4 random nucleotides. Over 10 million TCR beta CDR3 reads came from each mother, compared with approximately 3.1 million reads from each child. In both related and unrelated pairs, thymic selection shapes the output of TCR recombination in a similar way, with inherited differences having only a minor effect. Normalized repertoire overlap was always found to be slightly, but never significantly, higher in related mother-child pairs than in unrelated mother-child pairs. No persistent microchimeric T cell clones were detected, at a sensitivity of roughly 100 clones per million clonotypes. Deep NGS was used in the study to compare the TCR beta repertoires of mothers and children and to look for features that separate related mother-child pairs from unrelated individuals. Mothers averaged about 37 +/- 4 years of age and children averaged roughly 10 +/- 4 years. After adapters were ligated using NEBNext reagents, the libraries underwent 100+100 nt paired-end sequencing on an Illumina HiSeq 2000. To prevent cross-contamination, the mother and child libraries were prepared one month apart and sequenced in separate runs. For each donor, between about 500,000 and 2,000,000 distinct TCR beta clonotypes were identified. Naive TCR beta clonotypes were estimated from low-frequency clonotypes matched to each donor's FACS-determined naive share, without sorting.

The sample taken for sequencing was blood. This sequence was found in a woman aged 40 to 50 in good health. The rearranged chain carries TRBV7-9 and TRBJ2-7, and possibly TRBD2, on 6 matching bases. The J call is in doubt because the DNA end fits TRBJ2-5 better. The DNA sequence is as follows: TGTGCCAGCAGCTTAAGGTCGGGGCTAGCGAGCGAGACCCAGTACTTC. Translated, this is CASSLRSGLASETQYF.